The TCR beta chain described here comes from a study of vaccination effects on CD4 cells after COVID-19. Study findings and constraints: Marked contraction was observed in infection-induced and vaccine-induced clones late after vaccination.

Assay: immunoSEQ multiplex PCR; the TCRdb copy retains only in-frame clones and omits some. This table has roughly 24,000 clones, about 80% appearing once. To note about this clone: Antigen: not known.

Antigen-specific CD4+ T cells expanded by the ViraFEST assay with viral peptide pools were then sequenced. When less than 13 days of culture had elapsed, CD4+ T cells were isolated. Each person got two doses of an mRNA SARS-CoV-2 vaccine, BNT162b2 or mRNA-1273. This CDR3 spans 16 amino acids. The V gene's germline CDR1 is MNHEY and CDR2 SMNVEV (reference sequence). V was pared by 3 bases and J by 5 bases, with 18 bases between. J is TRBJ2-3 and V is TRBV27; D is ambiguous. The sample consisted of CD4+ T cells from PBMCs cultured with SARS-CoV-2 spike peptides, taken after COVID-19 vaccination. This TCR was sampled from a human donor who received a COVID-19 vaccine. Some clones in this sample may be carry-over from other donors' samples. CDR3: CASSLSNPSPGDTQYF. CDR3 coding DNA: TGTGCCAGCAGTTTGTCAAACCCTTCCCCTGGAGATACGCAGTATTTT.